The entry below gives a single T cell receptor (beta chain) sequence along with its context. Its target is not known. The sample is drawn from a study of T cell responses to AZD1222 COVID-19 vaccine. Points from the study as a whole: Unmutated variant regions are reportedly targeted by nearly half of spike-specific TCRs. Spike was spanned by vaccine-associated CD4 TCRs, with dominance at 160-218 and 743-854. Donors were chiefly white British, with a greater number of females, and clonal diversity was perhaps underestimated.

V lost 3 bases and J lost 12, with 10 bases in between. In germline, CDR1 is MDHEN, CDR2 SYDVKM. The CDR3 is 11 residues long. Clones were read by immunoSEQ multiplex PCR, and TCRdb kept only the in-frame ones, dropping some. This repertoire shows 180,000 or so clones, 90% to 95% found once; its top ten account for more than 0.85%. The clonotype comes from an adult who received the MenACWY meningococcal vaccine as a control. The chain joins TRBV28 to TRBJ2-3; D remains unclear. This specimen consisted of peripheral blood, obtained 28 days after the second dose of the MenACWY control vaccine. The CDR3 reads CASSLGLEQYF. For the CDR3, the DNA is TGTGCCAGCAGTTTGGGGTTAGAACAGTATTTT.